The T cell receptor (beta chain) described here comes from a study of cytomegalovirus exposure and HLA in healthy donors. CDR1 MRHNA and CDR2 SNTAGT come from the germline V gene. The CDR3 covers 15 residues. V dropped 6 bases and J dropped 7; count of bases not matched to a gene: 8. In regard to this clone: Its specificity is not known.

Overall study findings and caveats: According to a later analysis, donors in an Asian-associated ancestry cluster reportedly had fewer N-insertions than the roughly 720-donor mean.

The PCR employed 60 Vbeta primers together with 13 Jbeta primers. Sequencing used immunoSEQ multiplex PCR; TCRdb keeps in-frame clones, though not all of them. This table has about 98,000 clones, roughly 70% appearing once. V and J are TRBV6-4 and TRBJ2-2; the match to TRBD1 covers 10 bases. The TCR originated in a male donor in good health and CMV-seronegative. Sequences were obtained from PBMCs. The DNA for the CDR3 is TGTGCCAGCAGCCAGACAGGGGGCGCTTACGGGGAGCTGTTTTTT. Protein product: CASSQTGGAYGELFF.